The present TCR beta chain was sequenced within a study of blood T cell repertoires in COVID-19. The J segment lost 5 bases and the V segment lost 7 bases, leaving 7 bases of the junction unmatched. The CDR3 spans 15 residues. Germline V gene data show CDR1 as MDHEN and CDR2 as SYDVKM. Libraries were prepared by immunoSEQ multiplex PCR; TCRdb keeps only in-frame clonotypes and omits some of them. The profile shows under 200,000 clones, around 81% of them singletons. This TCR came from a human donor with acute or convalescent COVID-19. The donor label of this sample is uncertain. The specimen sequenced was peripheral blood. V and J are TRBV28 and TRBJ1-4; 10 bases align to TRBD1. In nucleotides, the CDR3 is TGTGCCAGCACCGGTGGGACAGGGGTAAATGAAAAACTGTTTTTT. Amino acids: CASTGGTGVNEKLFF.